Below, 14 T cell receptor beta chains from the same sample are listed, as sequenced in a study of T cells in Graves' hyperthyroidism and ophthalmopathy. What was amplified from RNA transcripts were TCR beta CDR3 regions. The HTBI set primed first-round TCR CDR3 RT-PCR. TCRdb itself ran the multiplex PCR reads through MiXCR, one entry per CDR3 protein. In the table there are about 530,000 distinct CDR3 sequences, roughly 18% of which are singletons. Sequenced sample: blood. The source is a woman under 30 with Graves' ophthalmopathy.

This clonotype was observed at least ten times. J is TRBJ2-1 and V is TRBV20-1; 7 nucleotides agree with TRBD2. Trimming at V came to 6 bases and at J to 4 bases, leaving 12 bases not matched to a gene. The CDR3 consists of 15 residues. CDR1 and CDR2 from the germline V gene are DFQATT and SNEGSKA (reference sequence). CDR3 protein: CSALQLAWDYNEQFF. The CDR3 bases are TGCAGTGCCCTTCAACTAGCGTGGGATTACAATGAGCAGTTCTTC.

This clonotype occurred a few times. V usage is TRBV20-1 and J usage is TRBJ2-7; D possibly uses TRBD1 or TRBD2 (6 bases each). The CDR3 runs to 14 residues. The V and J ends lost 0 bases and 6 bases respectively, with 15 bases between them. Germline values: CDR1 DFQATT, CDR2 SNEGSKA (reference sequence). CDR3 DNA: TGCAGTGCTAGAGACAGAAACAGGGAGGCCGAGCAGTACTTC. Residues: CSARDRNREAEQYF.

In its sample, this clonotype was seen many times. The chain employs TRBV3-1 and TRBJ2-7; D may be TRBD2 (5 bases). The V gene lost 0 bases and the J gene lost 1 base, with 10 bases spanning the gap. Germline assignment: CDR1 LGHDT and CDR2 YNNKEL (reference sequence). This CDR3 is 15 amino acids long. The CDR3 DNA reads TGTGCCAGCAGCCAAGAAGACCGGGGATCCTACGAGCAGTACTTC. Its protein product is CASSQEDRGSYEQYF.

The chain has TRBV5-8 and TRBJ1-3; D uncertain. This CDR3 comprises 15 residues. The germline V gene has CDR1 SGHTS and CDR2 YDEGEE. V was shortened by 0 bases and J by 3 bases, with 10 bases between the two germline ends. The CDR3 nucleotides read TGTGCCAGCAGCTTGGATGGAGGGATTGGAAACACCATATATTTT. This codes for CASSLDGGIGNTIYF.

This clonotype was observed many times. The V call is TRBV3-1, the J call TRBJ1-1, with 7 bases lining up with TRBD1. The junction had 3 bases not matched to a gene; V was cut back by 4 bases and J by 4 bases. CDR3 size: 13 residues. Germline CDR1 LGHDT, CDR2 YNNKEL (reference sequence). The CDR3 spells CASSLGQATEAFF. The CDR3 DNA sequence: TGTGCCAGCAGCCTAGGACAGGCCACTGAAGCTTTCTTT.

V usage is TRBV4-1 and J usage is TRBJ1-5; D unclear. The CDR3 is made up of 14 amino acids. The V end was cut by 1 base, the J end by 3 bases, with 7 bases between. The germline V gene has CDR1 MGHRA and CDR2 YSYEKL. CDR3 DNA sequence: TGCGCCAGCAGCCAAGGGGTTAACAATCAGCCCCAGCATTTT. As protein: CASSQGVNNQPQHF.

This clonotype was found many times. This chain links TRBV20-1 with TRBJ1-1; TRBD1 is a possible D gene (6 bases). This CDR3 has 13 amino acids. V was shortened by 6 bases and J by 1 base, with 12 bases between the two germline ends. Germline lookup yields CDR1 DFQATT and CDR2 SNEGSKA (reference sequence). The CDR3 is CSAYRGGNTEAFF. The CDR3 bases are TGCAGTGCCTATAGGGGGGGGAACACTGAAGCTTTCTTT.

This clonotype was counted a few times. The rearrangement uses TRBV30 and TRBJ1-2; the match to TRBD1 covers 8 bases. This CDR3 is built from 13 residues. Germline V gene sequence: CDR1 GTSNPN, CDR2 SVGIG (reference sequence). After removal of 2 bases from V and 8 bases from J, the junction contained 7 bases not matched to a gene. CDR3 sequence reads: CAWSSGTGLGYTF. For the CDR3, the DNA is TGTGCCTGGAGTTCCGGGACAGGCCTGGGCTACACCTTC.

This chain links TRBV25-1 with TRBJ2-2; D is possibly TRBD1 or TRBD2 (7 bases each). Trimming took off 3 bases at V and 6 bases at J, with 14 bases between the two ends. Germline CDR1 reads MGHDK; CDR2 reads SYGVNS. There are 15 residues in the CDR3. CDR3 loop: CASSDTGAGAGELFF. As DNA, the CDR3 is TGTGCCAGCAGTGATACAGGGGCGGGGGCCGGGGAGCTGTTTTTT.

V and J are TRBV7-6 and TRBJ2-3; possibly TRBD1 or TRBD2 for D (6 bases each). From germline, CDR1 is SGHVS and CDR2 FNYEAQ. The CDR3 extends over 15 amino acids. V lost 7 bases, J lost 6 bases, and 20 bases lay in between. CDR3 DNA: TGTGCCAGCACCCCACAGGGAGGCATCACGGATACGCAGTATTTT. It encodes CASTPQGGITDTQYF.

This clonotype was detected ten times or more. V usage is TRBV18 and J usage is TRBJ2-7; D gene ambiguous. Germline CDR1 and CDR2: KGHSH and LQKENI. Trimming left V 3 bases short and J 3 bases short, with 15 bases between. The length of the CDR3 is 15 residues. Here the CDR3 reads CASSPAPRRDYEQYF. CDR3 DNA sequence: TGTGCCAGCTCACCCGCCCCGCGAAGGGACTACGAGCAGTACTTC.

This clonotype was seen repeatedly, ten times or more. The chain uses TRBV7-8 and TRBJ2-1; TRBD1 agrees at 8 bases. After removal of 2 bases from V and 9 bases from J, the junction contained 12 bases not matched to a gene. The CDR3 length is 16 residues. The germline gives CDR1 SGHVS, CDR2 FQNEAQ. The chain's CDR3 is CASSLRPDRVMGEQFF. DNA of the CDR3: TGTGCCAGCAGCTTACGGCCGGACAGGGTTATGGGTGAGCAGTTCTTC.

The sample holds many counts of this clonotype. This chain connects TRBV5-1 to TRBJ2-7; D might be TRBD2 (6 bases). With 4 bases removed from V and 2 bases from J, the gap between germline ends came to 19 bases. Germline CDR1 is SGHRS and CDR2 is YFSETQ. The length of the CDR3 is 16 residues. In DNA form, the CDR3 reads TGCGCCAGCAGCCCAAGTGACGAGGGAGGACCCTACGAGCAGTACTTC. This sequence encodes CASSPSDEGGPYEQYF.

This clonotype turned up a few times. V and J are TRBV9 and TRBJ2-7, with D uncertain. Germline V gives CDR1 SGDLS, CDR2 YYNGEE. The ends were cut back, 0 bases at V and 0 bases at J, with 7 bases in the middle. The CDR3 is 14 amino acids. The CDR3 loop reads CASSVGYTSYEQYF. CDR3 DNA sequence: TGTGCCAGCAGCGTAGGGTACACCTCCTACGAGCAGTACTTC.